This is a list of T cell receptor beta chains from one sample in a study of T cell repertoires in urothelial bladder cancer. Sequenced by immunoSEQ multiplex PCR; TCRdb stores in-frame clones only, minus some. Of 5,000 to 6,500 clones in the sample, 71% were seen once. Sample: tumor-infiltrating cells from bladder cancer. Source of these receptors: a human donor with urothelial carcinoma. The CDR3 runs from the conserved cysteine through the conserved F or W. A D gene is named only where the DNA matches it firmly. Only part of the rows carry a size: once, few, many, or a class if the clone is expanded.

D gene,J gene,clone size,V gene,CDR3 DNA,CDR3 protein
TRBD1,TRBJ2-1,NA,TRBV2,TGTGCCAGCAGTGAAGAGCCTCCACAGGGGGCCTACAATGAGCAGTTCTTC,CASSEEPPQGAYNEQFF
NA,TRBJ1-5,once,TRBV27,TGTGCCAGCAGTGCGAACGGGAATCAGCCCCAGCATTTT,CASSANGNQPQHF
NA,TRBJ1-1,NA,TRBV19,TGTGCCAGTAGTGGGGGGCTTGGATGGACTGAAGCTTTCTTT,CASSGGLGWTEAFF
NA,TRBJ2-1,NA,TRBV11-3,TGTGCCAGCAGCTTGTCACAGTACAATGAGCAGTTCTTC,CASSLSQYNEQFF
TRBD2,TRBJ2-5,NA,TRBV4-2,TGTGCCAGCAGCCAACGCCAAGCCGTCGGGGGGGCCGTAGAGACCCAGTACTTC,CASSQRQAVGGAVETQYF
NA,TRBJ2-7,NA,TRBV7-3,TGTGCCAGCAGGTTGAGCAGGGATTCCTACGAGCAGTACTTC,CASRLSRDSYEQYF
TRBD1,TRBJ1-1,NA,TRBV30,TGTGCCTGGAGTAGACAGGGTACTGAAGCTTTCTTT,CAWSRQGTEAFF
NA,TRBJ2-1,NA,TRBV13,TGTGCCAGCAGCGCAGACGCGAGCTCCTACAATGAGCAGTTCTTC,CASSADASSYNEQFF
NA,TRBJ1-6,NA,TRBV5-1,TGCGCCAGCAAAATCAGGGACCAGGCCGATTCACCCCTCCACTTT,CASKIRDQADSPLHF
NA,TRBJ1-5,NA,TRBV6-6,TGTGCCACACGAACGGGGGCGGGTCAGCCCCAGCATTTT,CATRTGAGQPQHF
TRBD1,TRBJ1-4,NA,TRBV5-1,TGCGCCAGCAGCTTGCACGGGACAGGGGTTTCCGAACTGTTTTTT,CASSLHGTGVSELFF
NA,TRBJ1-3,few,TRBV5-1,TGCGCCAGCAGCCGGGGTGGTCTAGAAACTGGAAACACCATATATTTT,CASSRGGLETGNTIYF
NA,TRBJ1-1,few,TRBV30,TGTGCCTGGAGTGTAGTGGTAGGGACTGAAGCTTTCTTT,CAWSVVVGTEAFF
TRBD2,TRBJ2-3,NA,TRBV11-2,TGTGCCAGCAGCTTTAGCGGGCACACAGATACGCAGTATTTT,CASSFSGHTDTQYF
NA,TRBJ1-5,NA,TRBV4-2,TGTGCCAGCAGCCAAGAGAGGGGCAGGAATCAGCCCCAGCATTTT,CASSQERGRNQPQHF
TRBD1,TRBJ2-1,NA,TRBV30,TGTGCCTGGGGGGGACAGGGCGGTGAGCAGTTCTTC,CAWGGQGGEQFF
NA,TRBJ2-1,NA,TRBV10-3,TGTGCCATCAGTGGGACCAGGGACAATGAGCAGTTCTTC,CAISGTRDNEQFF
NA,TRBJ1-5,medium-sized,TRBV11-1,TGTGCCAGCAGCTTAGCGCTAAATCAGCCCCAGCATTTT,CASSLALNQPQHF
TRBD1,TRBJ1-3,NA,TRBV4-2,TGTGCCAGCAGCCACGACAGGGGTACCGGAAACACCATATATTTT,CASSHDRGTGNTIYF
NA,TRBJ2-2,NA,TRBV6-6,TGTGCCAGCACCCCAGGGGTCACCGGGGAGCTGTTTTTT,CASTPGVTGELFF
NA,TRBJ2-5,NA,TRBV27,TGTGCCAGCAGTTTTCGAGGGGGGCCTGGAGAGACCCAGTACTTC,CASSFRGGPGETQYF
NA,TRBJ2-7,NA,TRBV6-5,TGTGCCAGCAGTCACTCTTCTTCCGGGACGGTATACGAGCAGTACTTC,CASSHSSSGTVYEQYF
NA,TRBJ2-7,NA,TRBV10-2,TGCGCCAGCCGAATGGGGACCTACGAGCAGTACTTC,CASRMGTYEQYF
NA,TRBJ2-7,NA,TRBV7-1,TGTGCCAGCAGCTTAGCGCAAGACAGTACCTACGAGCAGTACTTC,CASSLAQDSTYEQYF
NA,TRBJ1-2,NA,TRBV7-9,TGTGCCAGCAGCTTGACGGGTCCTTCAAAGATCTATGGCTACACCTTC,CASSLTGPSKIYGYTF
NA,TRBJ1-2,NA,TRBV28,TGTGCCACCACGAGGCGAGGAAGGAACTATGGCTACACCTTC,CATTRRGRNYGYTF
TRBD1,TRBJ2-1,NA,TRBV28,TGTGCCAGTCAAGGCCGGGACAGGGGTTACAATGAGCAGTTCTTC,CASQGRDRGYNEQFF
NA,TRBJ1-6,NA,TRBV30,TGTGCCTGGCAGGGTGGGCAGAATTCACCCCTCCACTTT,CAWQGGQNSPLHF
NA,TRBJ2-2,NA,TRBV28,TGTGCCAGCCGCAAAGAGCGTCAAACGATCGGGGAGCTGTTTTTT,CASRKERQTIGELFF
NA,TRBJ2-5,NA,TRBV28,TGTGCCAGCAGTTTTTTAGAGACCCAGTACTTC,CASSFLETQYF
NA,TRBJ1-5,NA,TRBV6-5,TGTGCCAGCAGCGACCTCAGCAATCAGCCCCAGCATTTT,CASSDLSNQPQHF
NA,TRBJ2-1,NA,TRBV7-6,TGTGCCAGCAGCTTTTTAGGTCCCTACAATGAGCAGTTCTTC,CASSFLGPYNEQFF
NA,TRBJ1-5,NA,TRBV4-1,TGCGCCAGCAGCCAAGAGGCATTGAGCAATCAGCCCCAGCATTTT,CASSQEALSNQPQHF
NA,TRBJ2-5,few,TRBV28,TGTGCCAGCAGTTTCTCCTATGCGGGGCCCCAAGAGACCCAGTACTTC,CASSFSYAGPQETQYF
NA,TRBJ1-1,once,TRBV20-1,TGCAGTGCACGGGGGAACACTGAAGCTTTCTTT,CSARGNTEAFF
NA,TRBJ2-2,NA,TRBV7-9,TGTGCCAGCGTCGGGTCCCCCCGAACCGTGACCGGGGAGCTGTTTTTT,CASVGSPRTVTGELFF
NA,TRBJ1-4,NA,TRBV5-5,TGTGCCAGCAGTCGGGAGGTTGGGTTCGTAGAAAAACTGTTTTTT,CASSREVGFVEKLFF
NA,TRBJ2-7,NA,TRBV19,TGTGCCAGTAGTCCCCAACAGGGCGAGCAGTACTTC,CASSPQQGEQYF
TRBD2,TRBJ2-2,NA,TRBV9,TGTGCCAGCAGTCCCGGACTAGCGGGCACCACCGGGGAGCTGTTTTTT,CASSPGLAGTTGELFF
NA,TRBJ2-5,NA,TRBV9,TGTGCCAGCAGCGTAGAAATGGGGGAGACCCAGTACTTC,CASSVEMGETQYF
TRBD1,TRBJ1-5,NA,TRBV19,TGTGCCAGTAGCCATCTGGACAGGGCGAAAACCAATCAGCCCCAGCATTTT,CASSHLDRAKTNQPQHF
NA,TRBJ2-5,NA,TRBV6-5,TGTGCCAGCAGAACCTCGGGGACCCAGTACTTC,CASRTSGTQYF
NA,TRBJ1-2,medium-sized,TRBV5-6,TGTGCCAGCAGCCCCGGGGGAGCCTCTTGGTATGGCTACACCTTC,CASSPGGASWYGYTF
NA,TRBJ1-3,large,TRBV18,TGTGCCAGCTCACCACTTCAGGCTGGAAACACCATATATTTT,CASSPLQAGNTIYF
TRBD2,TRBJ2-3,NA,TRBV28,TGTGCCAGCAGTTCAACTACGGGACTAGCGGGGGAATTAAGAGATACGCAGTATTTT,CASSSTTGLAGELRDTQYF
NA,TRBJ1-2,few,TRBV9,TGTGCCAGCAGCGTCTCTGTCAACTATGGCTACACCTTC,CASSVSVNYGYTF